This T cell receptor (beta chain) originates from a study of shared clonotypes between healthy human individuals. In the study overall: Each donor's CD4 naive and CD4 memory cells filled three plates apiece, CD8 naive two, and CD8 memory one.

Study results and limitations: Rarefaction showed sorted-subset sequencing was incomplete despite large depth. Naive subsets typically showed greater estimated richness than memory subsets.

From germline, CDR1 is LNHDA and CDR2 SQIVND (reference sequence). The length of the CDR3 is 15 residues. V dropped 3 bases and J dropped 0 bases, with 6 bases sitting between them. Comment on this clone: Antigen unknown.

Genomic DNA of each subset was evenly split across several immunoSEQ plates. Profiled with immunoSEQ multiplex PCR; TCRdb holds only in-frame clones, not every one. The sample holds just over 2,000,000 clones, 85% to 95% seen once. The TCR originated in a young man in good health. The sequencing sample was made of naive CD4+ T cells sorted from blood. The subset denotes: CD45RA+ positively selected. V gene TRBV19 combines with J gene TRBJ2-6; D is uncertain. CDR3: CASSMGSSGANVLTF. The CDR3 nucleotides read TGTGCCAGTAGTATGGGTTCCTCTGGGGCCAACGTCCTGACTTTC. Together with reference TRBV19 and TRBJ2-6, the CDR3 gives the full variable domain: DGGITQSPKYLFRKEGQNVTLSCEQNLNHDAMYWYRQDPGQGLRLIYYSQIVNDFQKGDIAEGYSVSREKKESFPLTVTSAQKNPTAFYLCASSMGSSGANVLTFGAGSRLTVL.